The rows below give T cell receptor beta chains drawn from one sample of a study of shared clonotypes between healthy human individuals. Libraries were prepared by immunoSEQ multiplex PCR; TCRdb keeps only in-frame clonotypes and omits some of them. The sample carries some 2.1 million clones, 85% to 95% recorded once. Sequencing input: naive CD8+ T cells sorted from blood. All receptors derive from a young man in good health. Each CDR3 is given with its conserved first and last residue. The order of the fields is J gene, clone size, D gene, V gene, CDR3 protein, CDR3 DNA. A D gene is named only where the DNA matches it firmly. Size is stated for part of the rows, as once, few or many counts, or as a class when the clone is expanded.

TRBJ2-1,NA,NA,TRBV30,CAWSGSSYNEQLF,TGTGCCTGGAGTGGGAGCTCCTACAATGAGCAGCTCTTC
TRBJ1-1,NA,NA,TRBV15,CATSRDDNGTESMNTEAFF,TGTGCCACCAGCAGAGATGATAACGGGACGGAGTCTATGAACACTGAAGCTTTCTTT
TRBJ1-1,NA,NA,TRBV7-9,CASSLGPGPEAFF,TGTGCCAGCAGCTTAGGACCGGGTCCTGAAGCTTTCTTT
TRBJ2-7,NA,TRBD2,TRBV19,CASRTSGDYYEQYF,TGTGCCAGTAGAACTAGCGGAGACTACTACGAGCAGTACTTC
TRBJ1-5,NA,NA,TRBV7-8,CASSLDVGYSNQPQHF,TGTGCCAGCAGCTTAGACGTCGGTTACAGCAATCAGCCCCAGCATTTT
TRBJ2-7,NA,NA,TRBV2,CASRKGSSYEQYF,TGTGCCAGCAGGAAGGGATCCTCCTACGAGCAGTACTTC
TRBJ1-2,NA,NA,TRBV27,CATSRLREVYGYTF,TGTGCCACCTCCAGGCTGAGGGAGGTCTATGGCTACACCTTC
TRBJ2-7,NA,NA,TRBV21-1,CASSKGLVGECSSYEQYF,TGTGCCAGCAGCAAAGGACTAGTAGGGGAATGTAGCTCCTACGAGCAGTACTTC
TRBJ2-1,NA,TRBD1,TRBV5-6,CASSLGQAYNEQFF,TGTGCCAGCAGCCTCGGACAGGCATACAATGAGCAGTTCTTC
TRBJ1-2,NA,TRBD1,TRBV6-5,CASLGGVNYGYTF,TGTGCCAGCTTAGGGGGCGTGAATTATGGCTACACCTTC
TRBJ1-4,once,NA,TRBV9,CASSLGRGGTNEKLFF,TGTGCCAGCAGCCTCGGTCGCGGGGGCACTAATGAAAAACTGTTTTTT